The entry below gives a single TCR beta chain sequence along with its context. The V gene's germline CDR1 is KGHDR and CDR2 SFDVKD. Between the trimmed V and J ends, which lost 0 bases and 3 bases, there was a span of 4 bases. The CDR3 loop spans 13 amino acids. Authors' analysis steps: Quantification of nucleated cells was approximated via reference gene primer amplification. The table came from immunoSEQ multiplex PCR; TCRdb's copy has only in-frame clones and leaves some out. The V and J calls and clone size come from that table; D and trimming were worked out from the DNA. The sample consists of over 200,000 clones, 70% to 90% of them appearing once. This entry belongs to a study of blood T cell repertoires in COVID-19. Study details: The study drew acute and convalescent COVID-19 samples from the United States, Italy and Spain. T cells, B-cell-depleted T cells, or PBMCs supplied cDNA or gDNA.

The chain employs TRBV24-1 and TRBJ1-2; unclear D gene. This receptor was identified in a woman aged 65 to 85 with active or convalescent COVID-19. Input material: peripheral blood. The CDR3 DNA follows: TGTGCCACCAGTGATTTGTTAGACTATGGCTACACCTTC. As protein: CATSDLLDYGYTF.